The present TCR beta chain was sequenced within a study of CD8 T cells in ankylosing spondylitis. About this clonotype: What it recognizes is unknown.

TCRdb re-called the 5' RACE reads with MiXCR, one entry per CDR3 protein. The table lists more than 500,000 distinct CDR3 sequences, approximately 5% of them singletons. Whole-study results and caveats: Some of the motif variants had earlier been found in reactive arthritis patients' fluid and blood. Characteristic, it appeared, of ankylosing spondylitis blood was a TCR beta motif of roughly eight highly homologous variants. As reported, disease-linked clones showed significant enrichment in matched ankylosing spondylitis synovial fluid. Disease-associated clones were CD8+ and fairly uncommon in peripheral blood.

V lost 7 bases, J lost 5 bases, and 21 bases lay in between. Germline V lookup: CDR1 SEHNR, CDR2 FQNEAQ (reference sequence). The CDR3 is made up of 15 amino acids. The source material was blood, either unsorted or a sorted T cell fraction (not recorded which). The sequence was collected from a male donor with ankylosing spondylitis. V usage is TRBV7-9 and J usage is TRBJ2-7; tentative D call: TRBD2 (6 bases). The CDR3 loop reads CASNPGRGEIDEQYF. The CDR3 DNA follows: TGTGCCAGCAACCCAGGACGCGGGGAGATCGACGAGCAGTACTTC.